This T cell receptor (beta chain) originates from a study of T-cell reconstitution after alpha-beta-depleted transplantation in children. Study-level points and caveats: At one year after transplant, newly produced T cells mostly accounted for T-cell counts and diversity. After transplant, high TCRbeta diversity at day 60 in some patients arose from surviving recipient T cells and thymic progenitors. About two months after transplant, alpha-beta T cells reportedly came from several hundred expanded graft clones.

The table lists this clonotype with a few counts. Its antigen remains unidentified. Trimming at V came to 4 bases and at J to 2 bases, leaving 7 bases not matched to a gene. From germline, CDR1 is DFQATT and CDR2 SNEGSKA (reference sequence). The CDR3 sequence is 15 residues long. TCRbeta library preparation incorporated unique molecular identifiers. TCRdb re-derived calls from the PCR reads in MiXCR, one entry per CDR3 protein. This table holds approximately 270,000 distinct CDR3 sequences, roughly a quarter found once. The clonotype comes from a female patient aged 2 to 10 who had a stem cell transplant for congenital amegakaryocytic thrombocytopenia, so the T cells may come from the graft donor. This material consisted of PBMCs, mostly from graft donor cells, taken 360 days after TCRalphabeta/CD19-depleted stem cell transplant. The rearrangement uses TRBV20-1 and TRBJ2-3; 9 bases fit TRBD2. The CDR3 DNA follows: TGCAGTGCTACCGAACTAGCGGGCTACACAGATACGCAGTATTTT. Residues: CSATELAGYTDTQYF.